These T cell receptor beta chains were read from a single sample in a study of cytomegalovirus exposure and HLA in healthy donors. Libraries were prepared by immunoSEQ multiplex PCR; TCRdb keeps only in-frame clonotypes and omits some of them. The data contain about 200,000 clones, roughly 87% of them seen just once; the ten biggest clones take up 4.5% to 7%. The sequenced sample consisted of PBMCs. The receptors were sampled from a man aged 40-50 years in good health and CMV-seropositive. Both conserved end residues are part of each CDR3. D genes are given only for firm matches. Where a row states a size, it is once, few, many or the class of an expanded clone; other rows omit it.

>TRBV5-1|TRBJ2-1|TRBD2|few|16
CASSSGLAGIYNEQFF
TGCGCCAGCAGCTCGGGACTAGCGGGAATCTACAATGAGCAGTTCTTC
>TRBV10-1|TRBJ1-2|.|.|13
CASSPGGAYGYTF
TGCGCCAGCAGTCCGGGGGGGGCCTATGGCTACACCTTC
>TRBV10-1|TRBJ2-5|.|.|15
CASSESPDRPETQYF
TGCGCCAGCAGTGAGTCCCCCGACAGGCCAGAGACCCAGTACTTC
>TRBV4-1|TRBJ1-2|.|once|17
CASSPGGTGRRAYGYTF
TGCGCCAGCAGCCCTGGGGGAACAGGGCGGAGAGCCTATGGCTACACCTTC
>TRBV7-7|TRBJ2-5|TRBD2|.|15
CASSPGASGQETQYF
TGTGCCAGCAGCCCCGGGGCTAGCGGACAAGAGACCCAGTACTTC
>TRBV9|TRBJ2-1|TRBD2|.|19
CASSVTSGRAGYSYNEQFF
TGTGCCAGCAGCGTGACTAGCGGGAGGGCCGGTTACTCCTACAATGAGCAGTTCTTC
>TRBV9|TRBJ2-3|TRBD2|once|15
CASSPLAGRTDTQYF
TGTGCCAGCAGCCCACTAGCGGGACGCACAGATACGCAGTATTTT
>TRBV28|TRBJ1-1|TRBD1|.|15
CAHRGQMTVNTEAFF
TGTGCCCACAGGGGGCAGATGACCGTGAACACTGAAGCTTTCTTT
>TRBV7-9|TRBJ1-1|.|.|14
CASSLATQPSEAFF
TGTGCCAGCAGCTTAGCCACCCAACCCAGTGAAGCTTTCTTT
>TRBV7-3|TRBJ1-1|.|once|13
CASSLDFNTEAFF
TGTGCCAGCAGCTTAGACTTTAACACTGAAGCTTTCTTT
>TRBV5-5|TRBJ1-1|TRBD1|.|15
CASSLGVTGTTEAFF
TGTGCCAGCAGCTTGGGAGTGACAGGGACGACTGAAGCTTTCTTT
>TRBV2|TRBJ2-7|.|.|12
CASRGDSYEQYF
TGTGCCAGCAGGGGCGACAGCTACGAGCAGTACTTC
>TRBV30|TRBJ1-2|.|.|14
CAWSKARGSGGYTF
TGTGCCTGGAGTAAGGCCAGGGGATCGGGGGGCTACACCTTC
>TRBV5-5|TRBJ1-1|TRBD1|.|12
CASSPPGTGNFF
TGTGCCAGCAGCCCCCCCGGGACAGGGAATTTCTTT
>TRBV2|TRBJ2-7|TRBD1|.|14
CASRELRGPNEQYF
TGTGCCAGCAGGGAACTCAGGGGGCCAAACGAGCAGTACTTC
>TRBV7-9|TRBJ2-7|TRBD2|.|15
CASSSSGGRSYEQYF
TGTGCCAGCAGCTCTAGCGGGGGTCGCTCCTACGAGCAGTACTTC
>TRBV13|TRBJ2-7|TRBD1|.|14
CASSLWDRSYEQYF
TGTGCCAGCAGCTTATGGGACAGGTCCTACGAGCAGTACTTC
>TRBV5-1|TRBJ2-5|.|.|14
CASSLELASETQYF
TGCGCCAGCAGCTTGGAGCTAGCATCGGAGACCCAGTACTTC
>TRBV30|TRBJ1-6|.|.|14
CAWSDGIGSSPLHF
TGTGCCTGGAGCGATGGAATAGGTAGCTCACCCCTCCACTTT
>TRBV7-2|TRBJ1-4|TRBD1|.|16
CASSQEQGAANEKLFF
TGTGCCAGCAGCCAAGAGCAGGGGGCAGCTAATGAAAAACTGTTTTTT
>TRBV19|TRBJ1-1|.|few|13
CASSIGANTEAFF
TGTGCCAGTAGTATAGGCGCGAACACTGAAGCTTTCTTT
>TRBV4-2|TRBJ2-7|TRBD2|.|15
CASSQNKRESFEQYF
TGTGCCAGCAGCCAAAATAAGCGGGAGTCATTCGAGCAGTACTTC
>TRBV19|TRBJ2-1|TRBD2|.|15
CASSPWTRTHNEQFF
TGTGCCAGTAGTCCTTGGACTAGAACCCACAATGAGCAGTTCTTC
>TRBV7-8|TRBJ1-4|TRBD1|few|14
CASSLQGEDEKLFF
TGTGCCAGCAGCTTACAGGGGGAGGATGAAAAACTGTTTTTT